The 22 T cell receptor beta chains below come from one sample, sequenced in a study of T-cell reconstitution after alpha-beta-depleted transplantation in children. Library preparation (for TCRbeta) was performed with unique molecular identifiers. TCRdb analysed the PCR reads with MiXCR anew, one entry per CDR3 protein. The profile shows some 490,000 distinct CDR3 sequences, approximately 12% of them singletons. The input for sequencing was PBMCs from the stem cell graft donor, taken from the stem cell graft. The receptors originated from a human donor who donated a stem cell graft to a child with combined immunodeficiency.

As regards this clonotype: One junction end does not reproduce the germline sequence, and a read error may be involved. The DNA of the CDR3 is TGTGCCAGCAGAGAAGGGACTAGCGGGAGAAATGAGCAGTTCTTC. It codes for CASREGTSGRNEQFF. The chain combines TRBV2 with TRBJ2-1, with 14 nucleotides matching TRBD2. This CDR3 is built from 15 residues. Germline values: CDR1 SNHLY, CDR2 FYNNEI.

The chain employs TRBV6-1 and TRBJ2-1; 9 bases line up with TRBD2. Germline lookup yields CDR1 MNHNS and CDR2 SASEGT. Losses at the gene ends were 6 bases for V and 7 bases for J; bases not matched to a gene: 7. The CDR3 sequence is 14 residues long. As DNA, the CDR3 is TGTGCCAGCAGACCTAGCGGGAAGGGGAATGAGCAGTTCTTC. Translated, it gives CASRPSGKGNEQFF.

The chain recombines TRBV6-2 or TRBV6-3 with TRBJ1-1; D not certain. The V gene lost 7 bases and the J gene lost 1 base, with 16 bases spanning the gap. This CDR3 comprises 15 residues. The germline V gene encodes CDR1 MNHEY and CDR2 SVGEGT. CDR3 region: CASIQRGTKNTEAFF. In DNA, the CDR3 is TGTGCCAGCATCCAACGGGGAACTAAGAACACTGAAGCTTTCTTT.

The chain couples TRBV5-1 to TRBJ1-1, with a possible D match to TRBD1 (5 bases). The CDR3 has 11 amino acids. Germline V gives CDR1 SGHRS, CDR2 YFSETQ. Trimming cost V 4 bases and J 8 bases, with 9 bases left between them. The CDR3 bases are TGCGCCAGCAGCGGGTGGGGCGAAGCTTTCTTT. Translated: CASSGWGEAFF.

The V call is TRBV2, the J call TRBJ1-5; D gene ambiguous. Trimming took 3 bases from V and 6 from J, leaving 12 bases between them. The CDR3 has 14 residues. The germline V gene has CDR1 SNHLY and CDR2 FYNNEI. The CDR3 protein is CASSESVTGQPQHF. In DNA, the CDR3 is TGTGCCAGCAGTGAGTCCGTAACGGGTCAGCCCCAGCATTTT.

This clonotype has at least ten counts. The V gene is TRBV5-1, the J gene TRBJ1-3, with D possibly TRBD1 on 6 matching bases. The CDR3 covers 17 residues. V was shortened by 0 bases and J by 0 bases, with 13 bases between the two germline ends. Germline CDR1 reads SGHRS; CDR2 reads YFSETQ. CDR3 sequence (DNA): TGCGCCAGCAGCTTGGAGGGGGGGCGTTTCTCTGGAAACACCATATATTTT. Translated: CASSLEGGRFSGNTIYF.

This clonotype was seen at least ten times. The chain combines TRBV29-1 with TRBJ2-1; TRBD2 might be the D (5 bases). With 5 bases removed from V and 5 bases from J, the gap between germline ends came to 16 bases. The CDR3 totals 14 residues. In germline, CDR1 is SQVTM, CDR2 ANQGSEA. The CDR3 loop reads CSVIRLGSNNEQFF. For the CDR3, the DNA is TGCAGCGTTATCCGGTTAGGGAGTAACAATGAGCAGTTCTTC.

This clonotype turned up a few times. The chain carries TRBV12-3 or TRBV12-4 and TRBJ2-7, with a possible D match to TRBD1 (5 bases). This CDR3 has 15 residues. The V and J ends lost 6 bases and 8 bases respectively, with 23 bases between them. The chain's CDR3 is CASSFPPGHLQQQYF. CDR3 DNA: TGTGCCAGCAGCTTCCCTCCCGGACACCTACAACAGCAGTACTTC.

This clonotype was counted many times. At one of its ends the junction is not consistent with the germline gene, which may arise from a read error. The chain links TRBV11-2 to TRBJ2-1; TRBD2 matches 8 bases. CDR3 length equals 15 residues. CDR1 SGHAT and CDR2 FQNNGV come from the germline V gene. The CDR3 loop is CASSLVGLAGGEQFF. The CDR3, as DNA: TGCGCCAGCAGCTTGGTTGGACTAGCTGGGGGTGAGCAGTTCTTC.

This chain connects TRBV4-3 to TRBJ1-3; unclear D gene. This CDR3 is built from 15 residues. V lost 4 bases, J lost 0 bases, and 10 bases lay in between. The germline CDR1 and CDR2 sequences are LGHNA and YSLEER. In DNA form, the CDR3 reads TGCGCCAGCAGCCCCCGACTAAGCTCTGGAAACACCATATATTTT. This translates into CASSPRLSSGNTIYF.

This clonotype has a single count. V and J are TRBV5-1 and TRBJ1-2; TRBD1 is a possible D gene (6 bases). The CDR3 is 14 amino acids. The ends were cut back, 3 bases at V and 4 bases at J, with 13 bases in the middle. Germline V lookup: CDR1 SGHRS, CDR2 YFSETQ. CDR3: CASSSSQGGYGYTF. CDR3 nucleotides: TGCGCCAGCAGCTCCTCACAGGGAGGCTATGGCTACACCTTC.

The table lists this clonotype with a few counts. The chain carries TRBV29-1 and TRBJ2-1, with 10 nucleotides matching TRBD2. The CDR3 runs 14 residues. Trimming removed 6 bases from V and 0 bases from J; junction bases left unmatched: 2. The germline V gene has CDR1 SQVTM and CDR2 ANQGSEA. In nucleotides, the CDR3 is TGCAGCGTCACTAGCGGGAACTCCTACAATGAGCAGTTCTTC. This encodes CSVTSGNSYNEQFF.

This clonotype has at least ten counts. CDR3 coding DNA: TGTGCCAGCAGTCAAACCCGGGACGACTACAATGAGCAGTTCTTC. It encodes CASSQTRDDYNEQFF. The chain joins TRBV28 to TRBJ2-1; either TRBD1 or TRBD2 may fit D (5 bases each). Germline values: CDR1 MDHEN, CDR2 SYDVKM. V lost 5 bases, J lost 3 bases, and 14 bases lay in between. The CDR3 is 15 amino acids. Full variable domain (outside the CDR3, taken from reference TRBV28 and TRBJ2-1): DVKVTQSSRYLVKRTGEKVFLECVQDMDHENMFWYRQDPGLGLRLIYFSYDVKMKEKGDIPEGYSVSREKKERFSLILESASTNQTSMYLCASSQTRDDYNEQFFGPGTRLTVL.

In DNA, the CDR3 is TGCGCCAGCAGCTTTGACCTAGCGGGATACGAGCAGTACTTC. It translates to CASSFDLAGYEQYF. The rearrangement joins TRBV5-1 to TRBJ2-7, with TRBD2 identical over 9 bases. Unmatched junction bases numbered 4, after V lost 2 bases and J lost 4 bases. The CDR3 sequence is 14 residues long. Germline CDR1 and CDR2: SGHRS and YFSETQ.

The J gene is TRBJ2-5, the V gene TRBV7-8; D gene unclear. The CDR3 runs to 16 residues. Trimming left V 5 bases short and J 4 bases short, with 20 bases between. Germline CDR1 SGHVS, CDR2 FQNEAQ. The CDR3 loop reads CASSLPRALKAETQYF. CDR3 sequence (DNA): TGTGCCAGCAGCCTCCCTCGGGCGTTAAAGGCAGAGACCCAGTACTTC.

The table lists this clonotype with a few counts. The chain employs TRBV6-1 and TRBJ1-2; D is perhaps TRBD1 (5 bases). CDR3 length: 14 amino acids. V was clipped by 7 bases and J by 1 base, with 13 bases between them. Germline CDR1 and CDR2: MNHNS and SASEGT. CDR3 region: CASTRGRDNYGYTF. CDR3 DNA sequence: TGTGCCAGCACTCGGGGGAGGGATAACTATGGCTACACCTTC.

This clonotype was counted only a few times. V gene TRBV6-1 combines with J gene TRBJ2-3, with D tentatively TRBD2 (6 bases). V lost 6 bases and J lost 4, with 20 bases in between. Germline CDR1 reads MNHNS; CDR2 reads SASEGT. The CDR3 has 16 amino acids. The CDR3 region is CASRVSGESGADTQYF. As DNA, the CDR3 is TGTGCCAGCAGGGTCTCGGGGGAGTCGGGTGCAGATACGCAGTATTTT.

As concerns this clonotype: The junction departs from germline at one end; a sequencing error may be responsible. The CDR3 nucleotides are TGTACCAGCAGCGTTGAGGATAAGAATTCACCCCTCCACTTT. Translation: CTSSVEDKNSPLHF. The rearrangement joins TRBV9 to TRBJ1-6, with unresolved D. This CDR3 contains 14 residues. CDR1 and CDR2 (germline): SGDLS, YYNGEE. Supplemented by reference TRBV9 and TRBJ1-6, the full variable domain reads DSGVTQTPKHLITATGQRVTLRCSPRSGDLSVYWYQQSLDQGLQFLIQYYNGEERAKGNILERFSAQQFPDLHSELNLSSLELGDSALYFCTSSVEDKNSPLHFGNGTRLTVT.

The chain is built from TRBV27 and TRBJ1-5; D might be TRBD1 (5 bases). Germline assignment: CDR1 MNHEY and CDR2 SMNVEV (reference sequence). The ends were cut back, 2 bases at V and 2 bases at J, with 13 bases in the middle. The CDR3 consists of 16 residues. The CDR3 nucleotides read TGTGCCAGCAGTTTAGGAGTGGGGCTCGGCAATCAGCCCCAGCATTTT. It translates to CASSLGVGLGNQPQHF.

The rearrangement links TRBV12-3 or TRBV12-4 to TRBJ2-3; D assignment may be TRBD1 or TRBD2 (5 bases each). The V and J ends lost 2 bases and 14 bases respectively, with 14 bases between them. The CDR3 is 12 amino acids. The CDR3 nucleotides are TGTGCCAGCAGTTTAATTTGGGGGATCAGGTATTTT. Translating gives CASSLIWGIRYF.

This clonotype occurred a few times. This rearrangement joins TRBV7-9 to TRBJ2-1; 10 nucleotides agree with TRBD2. Germline-derived CDR1 and CDR2 are SEHNR and FQNEAQ (reference sequence). Trimming took 5 bases from V and 7 from J; bases not matched to a gene: 8. This CDR3 contains 15 residues. This chain's CDR3 is CASSPGGTSVNEQFF. CDR3 DNA: TGTGCCAGCAGCCCTGGGGGGACTAGCGTAAATGAGCAGTTCTTC.

The chain is built from TRBV6-2 or TRBV6-3 and TRBJ2-3; D is perhaps TRBD2 (6 bases). V was shortened by 5 bases and J by 1 base, with 16 bases between the two germline ends. The CDR3 extends over 16 amino acids. Germline CDR1 MNHEY, CDR2 SVGEGT. The CDR3 sequence: CASSLVPGLGTDTQYF. The CDR3 bases are TGTGCCAGCAGTCTTGTCCCGGGACTTGGCACAGATACGCAGTATTTT.